Listed here are 27 T cell receptor beta chains from one sample, sequenced in a study of cytomegalovirus exposure and HLA in healthy donors. Both 60 Vbeta primers and 13 Jbeta primers went into the PCR. TCRdb's table, derived via immunoSEQ multiplex PCR, lists solely in-frame clones and lacks some. The repertoire holds about 170,000 clones, with approximately 79% as singletons. The sequenced material came from PBMCs. The receptors were sampled from a man aged 40-49 years in good health and CMV-seropositive.

The genes are TRBV7-2 and TRBJ2-7; 7 bases are a match to TRBD1. Unmatched junction bases numbered 8, after V lost 2 bases and J lost 4 bases. Germline assignment: CDR1 SGHTA and CDR2 FQGNSA. This CDR3 spans 15 amino acids. Here the CDR3 reads CASSLYKGGAYEQYF. CDR3 nucleotide sequence: TGTGCCAGCAGCTTATATAAAGGGGGCGCATACGAGCAGTACTTC.

This clone was seen only once. The CDR3: CASSSDRGSYEQYF. The DNA of the CDR3 is TGTGCCAGCAGCTCGGACAGGGGGTCCTACGAGCAGTACTTC. V and J are TRBV7-9 and TRBJ2-7, with 10 bases that match TRBD1. Trimming at V came to 4 bases and at J to 1 base, leaving 1 base not matched to a gene. In germline, CDR1 is SEHNR, CDR2 FQNEAQ (reference sequence). The CDR3 has 14 amino acids.

The chain is built from TRBV2 and TRBJ2-3; 11 nucleotides agree with TRBD2. This CDR3 is 17 amino acids long. Per the germline V gene, CDR1 is SNHLY and CDR2 is FYNNEI. The V and J ends lost 6 bases and 4 bases, in that order; junction bases with no gene match: 12. CDR3 loop: CASSTNPTSGVADTQYF. Written as DNA, the CDR3 is TGTGCCAGCAGCACAAACCCGACTAGCGGGGTAGCAGATACGCAGTATTTT.

A few counts support this clone. This chain joins TRBV7-9 and TRBJ2-5; 7 nucleotides match TRBD1. This CDR3 spans 14 amino acids. Trimming cost V 3 bases and J 0 bases; bases outside gene matches: 1. Germline CDR1 SEHNR, CDR2 FQNEAQ (reference sequence). The chain's CDR3 is CASSFGTDQETQYF. The CDR3 DNA sequence: TGTGCCAGCAGCTTTGGGACAGACCAAGAGACCCAGTACTTC. Together with reference TRBV7-9 and TRBJ2-5, the CDR3 gives the full variable domain: DTGVSQNPRHKITKRGQNVTFRCDPISEHNRLYWYRQTLGQGPEFLTYFQNEAQLEKSRLLSDRFSAERPKGSFSTLEIQRTEQGDSAMYLCASSFGTDQETQYFGPGTRLLVL.

A few counts support this clone. This chain links TRBV7-6 with TRBJ2-7; 10 positions agree with TRBD1. The germline V gene has CDR1 SGHVS and CDR2 FNYEAQ. CDR3 length: 16 amino acids. The junction had 11 bases not matched to a gene; V was cut back by 5 bases and J by 4 bases. The CDR3 DNA is TGTGCCAGCAGCCTCGACAGGGGGCCCCTCCTTTACGAGCAGTACTTC. Protein sequence: CASSLDRGPLLYEQYF.

This chain links TRBV19 with TRBJ1-5; TRBD1 agrees at 9 bases. CDR1 is LNHDA, CDR2 SQIVND, per germline (reference sequence). The CDR3 is 12 residues long. The V segment lost 8 bases and the J segment 5 bases; nucleotides outside the gene matches: 1. CDR3 residues: CASRDRDQPQHF. In nucleotides, the CDR3 is TGTGCCAGTCGGGACAGGGATCAGCCCCAGCATTTT.

The chain recombines TRBV7-9 with TRBJ2-3; 12 nucleotides agree with TRBD2. Looked up from germline, CDR1 is SEHNR and CDR2 is FQNEAQ (reference sequence). The CDR3 runs 16 residues. J gave up 2 bases and V 5 bases, and 5 bases lay outside the gene matches. The CDR3 DNA follows: TGTGCCAGCAGCCCGGGGACTAGCGGGTACACAGATACGCAGTATTTT. Translation gives CASSPGTSGYTDTQYF.

The table lists this clone with a count of one. The chain employs TRBV4-3 and TRBJ2-3; no firm D call. V was trimmed by 1 base and J by 1 base, leaving 15 bases between them. The CDR3 length is 17 residues. Germline V gene sequence: CDR1 LGHNA, CDR2 YSLEER. CDR3 loop: CASSQVTGLGGTDTQYF. The CDR3 DNA reads TGCGCCAGCAGCCAAGTAACGGGTCTAGGTGGCACAGATACGCAGTATTTT.

Details on this clone: The junction departs from germline at one end; a sequencing error may be responsible. The chain carries TRBV5-1 and TRBJ2-1; weak D call: TRBD1 (6 bases). Germline V gives CDR1 SGHRS, CDR2 YFSETQ. The length of the CDR3 is 15 residues. The CDR3 protein is CASSLDRATYNEQLF. CDR3 sequence (DNA): TGCGCCAGCAGCTTGGACAGGGCCACCTACAATGAGCAGCTCTTC.

The chain combines TRBV18 with TRBJ2-7; 7 positions match TRBD1. The CDR3 sequence is 15 residues long. Germline values: CDR1 KGHSH, CDR2 LQKENI. The trim removed 4 bases at V and 3 bases at J, leaving 9 bases unmatched. CDR3 sequence reads: CASSRTRDSHYEQYF. CDR3 DNA sequence: TGTGCCAGCTCACGGACTCGGGACAGCCACTACGAGCAGTACTTC. Full variable domain (outside the CDR3, taken from reference TRBV18 and TRBJ2-7): NAGVMQNPRHLVRRRGQEARLRCSPMKGHSHVYWYRQLPEEGLKFMVYLQKENIIDESGMPKERFSAEFPKEGPSILRIQQVVRGDSAAYFCASSRTRDSHYEQYFGPGTRLTVT.

This rearrangement joins TRBV18 to TRBJ2-2; perhaps TRBD2 as D (5 bases). V was shortened by 10 bases and J by 5 bases, with 11 bases between the two germline ends. Per germline, CDR1 KGHSH and CDR2 LQKENI. CDR3 length equals 12 residues. CDR3 protein: CATSEGTGELFF. The CDR3 coding sequence is TGTGCCACCTCCGAGGGTACCGGGGAGCTGTTTTTT.

The rearrangement links TRBV4-1 to TRBJ1-4; D uncertain. V lost 0 bases and J lost 0, with 11 bases in between. Germline V gives CDR1 MGHRA, CDR2 YSYEKL. This CDR3 contains 17 residues. CDR3 DNA sequence: TGCGCCAGCAGCCAAGATGAGCAGAGGGCAACTAATGAAAAACTGTTTTTT. Protein: CASSQDEQRATNEKLFF.

About this clone itself: Distinct nucleotide sequences in the sample also encode this CDR3. V and J are TRBV6-5 and TRBJ2-7, with a possible D match to TRBD1 (6 bases). The germline V gene has CDR1 MNHEY and CDR2 SVGAGI. Trimming took off 3 bases at V and 4 bases at J, with 13 bases between the two ends. The CDR3 sequence is 14 residues long. The chain's CDR3 is CASSYQQGPYEQYF. Here the CDR3 DNA reads TGTGCCAGCAGTTATCAACAGGGCCCTTACGAGCAGTACTTC.

The V gene is TRBV7-9, the J gene TRBJ2-7, with 9 nucleotides matching TRBD1. CDR1 and CDR2 (germline): SEHNR, FQNEAQ (reference sequence). The length of the CDR3 is 15 residues. The junction had 4 bases not matched to a gene; V was cut back by 1 base and J by 3 bases. Here the CDR3 reads CASSLGQGVYYEQYF. Here the CDR3 DNA reads TGTGCCAGCAGCTTAGGACAGGGGGTTTACTACGAGCAGTACTTC. Complete variable domain (other parts from reference TRBV7-9 and TRBJ2-7): DTGVSQNPRHKITKRGQNVTFRCDPISEHNRLYWYRQTLGQGPEFLTYFQNEAQLEKSRLLSDRFSAERPKGSFSTLEIQRTEQGDSAMYLCASSLGQGVYYEQYFGPGTRLTVT.

The CDR3 DNA sequence: TGCGCCAGCAGCCCGGGGACAACTTTAAGTTCACCCCTCCACTTT. Amino acid sequence: CASSPGTTLSSPLHF. The rearrangement links TRBV5-1 to TRBJ1-6, with D perhaps matching TRBD1 (6 bases). The CDR3 consists of 15 residues. In germline, CDR1 is SGHRS, CDR2 YFSETQ. Trimming took off 4 bases at V and 9 bases at J, with 17 bases between the two ends.

The V call is TRBV5-1, the J call TRBJ2-1, with D possibly being TRBD2 (6 bases). The CDR3 is 15 amino acids. V was shortened by 0 bases and J by 0 bases, with 7 bases between the two germline ends. From germline, CDR1 is SGHRS and CDR2 YFSETQ. This chain's CDR3 is CASSLVGGSYNEQFF. The CDR3 DNA sequence: TGCGCCAGCAGCTTGGTGGGGGGCTCCTACAATGAGCAGTTCTTC.

This chain uses TRBV21-1 with TRBJ2-1; the table's D gene call, TRBD2, was not cross checked with the DNA. TRBV21-1 is shown as a pseudogene. This CDR3 comprises 14 residues. This CDR3 is CASSKVPLAEGSFF. CDR3 in DNA: TGTGCCAGCAGCAAAGTCCCCCTAGCGGAAGGGTCGTTCTTC.

The chain couples TRBV5-1 to TRBJ1-1, with TRBD1 matching 8 bases. The germline V gene encodes CDR1 SGHRS and CDR2 YFSETQ. V shed 3 bases, J shed 3 bases, and the junction held 7 bases outside the gene matches. The CDR3 extends over 15 amino acids. The CDR3 bases are TGCGCCAGCAGCTCGCAGGGGGCGCGGCACACTGAAGCTTTCTTT. As protein: CASSSQGARHTEAFF.

CDR3 protein: CASSLSGARGEAFF. The CDR3 DNA follows: TGTGCCAGCAGTTTATCGGGGGCACGAGGTGAAGCTTTCTTT. The chain recombines TRBV27 with TRBJ1-1; possibly TRBD1 for D (6 bases). Trimming pared 0 bases from V and 7 bases from J, leaving 12 bases between. CDR1 MNHEY and CDR2 SMNVEV come from the germline V gene (reference sequence). The CDR3 totals 14 residues.

This clone was seen only a few times. The chain links TRBV29-1 to TRBJ2-1; 12 bases are shared with TRBD2. The CDR3 runs to 14 residues. V shed 3 bases and J 7 bases; nucleotides not matched to a gene: 4. Germline values: CDR1 SQVTM, CDR2 ANQGSEA. CDR3 amino acids: CSVEPSGGVNEQFF. DNA for the CDR3: TGCAGCGTTGAGCCTAGCGGGGGGGTTAATGAGCAGTTCTTC.

The chain couples TRBV27 to TRBJ1-4; TRBD1 might be the D (5 bases). This CDR3 has 18 residues. V lost 5 bases and J 0 bases, leaving 19 bases between the germline ends. Germline V CDR1 and CDR2: MNHEY, SMNVEV (reference sequence). This CDR3 reads CASSGNKAQGATNEKLFF. CDR3 nucleotides: TGTGCCAGCAGTGGGAACAAGGCTCAAGGGGCAACTAATGAAAAACTGTTTTTT.

The chain uses TRBV19 and TRBJ1-2, with unresolved D. V dropped 5 bases and J dropped 1 base, with 14 bases sitting between them. The CDR3 totals 15 residues. CDR1 LNHDA and CDR2 SQIVND come from the germline V gene (reference sequence). The CDR3 reads CASSPSWRDNYGYTF. The CDR3 nucleotides are TGTGCCAGTAGTCCCTCTTGGAGGGATAACTATGGCTACACCTTC.

V is TRBV6-1 and J is TRBJ2-3, with D unclear. The germline V gene has CDR1 MNHNS and CDR2 SASEGT. The length of the CDR3 is 14 residues. Trimming stripped 2 bases from V and 2 bases from J, with 8 bases between. The CDR3 here is CASSELPTTDTQYF. CDR3 bases: TGTGCCAGCAGTGAATTACCTACCACAGATACGCAGTATTTT.

A single count supports this clone. The chain is built from TRBV5-1 and TRBJ1-1, with D possibly matching TRBD1 (5 bases). CDR3 size: 14 residues. CDR1 SGHRS and CDR2 YFSETQ come from the germline V gene. Trimming left V 4 bases short and J 5 bases short, with 15 bases between. The CDR3 region is CASSPGRAETEAFF. CDR3 nucleotide sequence: TGCGCCAGCAGCCCCGGCAGGGCGGAAACTGAAGCTTTCTTT.

There are a few counts of this clone. The CDR3 sequence is CASSSTGDLNEQFF. As DNA, the CDR3 is TGTGCCAGCAGCTCGACAGGGGACTTGAATGAGCAGTTCTTC. The chain couples TRBV5-5 to TRBJ2-1; 8 positions agree with TRBD1. There are 14 residues in the CDR3. The V segment lost 3 bases and the J segment 7 bases; nucleotides outside the gene matches: 6. Per germline, CDR1 SGHKS and CDR2 YYEKEE (reference sequence).

The chain uses TRBV15 and TRBJ1-5; D not certain. Germline CDR1 and CDR2: LNHNV and YYDKDF (reference sequence). The V gene lost 3 bases and the J gene lost 5 bases, with 5 bases spanning the gap. The CDR3 extends over 12 amino acids. The CDR3 here is CATSRDYQPQHF. The CDR3 nucleotides are TGTGCCACCAGCAGGGACTATCAGCCCCAGCATTTT.

The genes are TRBV4-3 and TRBJ2-2, with D hard to call. The CDR3 sequence is 13 residues long. Germline CDR1 and CDR2: LGHNA and YSLEER. V lost 4 bases and J 1 base, leaving 4 bases between the germline ends. CDR3 protein: CASSPGNTGELFF. In DNA form, the CDR3 reads TGCGCCAGCAGCCCGGGGAACACCGGGGAGCTGTTTTTT.